This T cell receptor (beta chain) was retrieved from a study of blood T cell repertoires in COVID-19. Study-level background: The United States, Italy and Spain supplied acute and convalescent COVID-19 samples.

The germline V gene has CDR1 SGHTA and CDR2 FQGNSA. The CDR3 has 15 residues. The V segment lost 0 bases and the J segment 2 bases; nucleotides outside the gene matches: 3. Profiled with immunoSEQ multiplex PCR; TCRdb holds only in-frame clones, not every one. The sample consists of over 250,000 clones, about nine tenths of them appearing once. This rearrangement joins TRBV7-2 to TRBJ1-1; TRBD1 matches 7 bases. The specimen was peripheral blood. The clonotype comes from a man aged 35-49 years who had recovered from COVID-19. CDR3 DNA: TGTGCCAGCAGCTTAGCTGGAGGGGGCAACACTGAAGCTTTCTTT. Its protein product is CASSLAGGGNTEAFF.